The 18 T cell receptor beta chains below were found in one sample sequenced in a study of T cell repertoires in cytomegalovirus infection. These receptors have no known antigen. TCRdb re-derived calls from the reads in MiXCR, one entry per CDR3 protein. The data contain about 920,000 distinct CDR3 sequences, approximately 31% of them seen just once; the ten biggest clones take up over 11%. The sequencing here drew on cultured CD8+ T cells from PBMCs, taken from culture after CMV antigen stimulation. Source of these receptors: a human donor in good health (CMV status not recorded). Some clones in this sample may be carry-over from other donors' samples.

Only a few counts were recorded for this clonotype. This chain joins TRBV7-8 and TRBJ2-3; perhaps TRBD2 as D (6 bases). CDR3 length: 15 amino acids. Germline V gives CDR1 SGHVS, CDR2 FQNEAQ. V gave up 6 bases and J gave up 0 bases, with 13 bases separating them. In DNA form, the CDR3 reads TGTGCCAGCAGGTTACGTCGGGGGAGCACAGATACGCAGTATTTT. This encodes CASRLRRGSTDTQYF.

This chain connects TRBV4-1 to TRBJ1-1; no clear D. The CDR3 length is 13 residues. V lost 6 bases and J lost 5, with 13 bases in between. The germline V gene has CDR1 MGHRA and CDR2 YSYEKL. CDR3 in amino acids: CASSQWEGTEAFF. CDR3 DNA sequence: TGCGCCAGCAGTCAGTGGGAAGGGACTGAAGCTTTCTTT.

This clonotype has at least ten counts. The rearrangement uses TRBV7-6 and TRBJ2-1, with 7 bases matching TRBD1. CDR1 and CDR2 (germline): SGHVS, FNYEAQ. J was trimmed by 6 bases and V by 6 bases; bases with no gene match: 5. The CDR3 is made up of 13 amino acids. CDR3 residues: CASRTGLGNEQFF. The CDR3 DNA is TGTGCCAGCAGGACAGGGCTCGGCAATGAGCAGTTCTTC.

V usage is TRBV6-1 and J usage is TRBJ2-7; 8 positions match TRBD2. This CDR3 spans 17 amino acids. Germline V gene sequence: CDR1 MNHNS, CDR2 SASEGT. CDR3 bases: TGTGCCAACAGTGAAACGGTACTAGCGGTCCTCCCTGGCGAGCAGTACGTC. This encodes CANSETVLAVLPGEQYV.

CDR3 sequence (DNA): TGTGCCAGCAGCTTAGCTCCTAGCGGGGGACACAATGAGCAGTTCTTC. This gives the protein CASSLAPSGGHNEQFF. The V and J genes are TRBV7-2 and TRBJ2-1; TRBD2 aligns across 10 bases. Losses at the gene ends were 0 bases for V and 5 bases for J; bases not matched to a gene: 4. This CDR3 region has 16 residues. CDR1 is SGHTA, CDR2 FQGNSA, per germline. The whole variable domain, remainder taken from reference TRBV7-2 and TRBJ2-1, is GAGVSQSPSNKVTEKGKDVELRCDPISGHTALYWYRQSLGQGLEFLIYFQGNSAPDKSGLPSDRFSAERTGGSVSTLTIQRTQQEDSAVYLCASSLAPSGGHNEQFFGPGTRLTVL.

Concerning this clonotype: At one end the junction does not follow the germline gene, possibly because of a read error. The CDR3 loop reads CASNLWDNLSYYNEQFF. The CDR3 DNA sequence: TGTGCCAGCAACTTATGGGACAATCTTTCTTACTACAATGAGCAGTTCTTC. The chain couples TRBV11-1 to TRBJ2-1, with a tentative D call TRBD1 (6 bases). The CDR3 extends over 17 amino acids. Looked up from germline, CDR1 is SGHAT and CDR2 is FQDESV (reference sequence).

This clonotype was observed at least ten times. The CDR3 loop is CASSNTGELFF. CDR3 DNA sequence: TGTGCCAGCAGCAACACCGGGGAGCTGTTTTTT. The chain recombines TRBV27 with TRBJ2-2, with D uncertain. V was shortened by 6 bases and J by 2 bases, with 1 base between the two germline ends. The CDR3 sequence is 11 residues long. Germline V gene data show CDR1 as MNHEY and CDR2 as SMNVEV (reference sequence).

V is TRBV6-8 and J is TRBJ1-6; no reliable D call. Germline V gene lookup returns CDR1 MNHGY and CDR2 SAAAGT. V was trimmed by 6 bases and J by 9 bases, leaving 15 bases between them. The CDR3 consists of 14 residues. CDR3 in amino acids: CASSDGAAGSPLHF. As DNA, the CDR3 is TGTGCCAGCAGCGATGGAGCCGCGGGTTCACCCCTCCACTTT.

The chain employs TRBV6-2 or TRBV6-3 and TRBJ1-5; possible D gene TRBD1, 5 bases. There are 17 residues in the CDR3. Germline V gene lookup returns CDR1 MNHEY and CDR2 SVGEGT. V lost 5 bases and J lost 0, with 17 bases in between. The CDR3 reads CASSDWIDRNSNQPQHF. The CDR3 coding sequence is TGTGCCAGCAGTGATTGGATCGACAGAAATAGCAATCAGCCCCAGCATTTT.

V usage is TRBV2 and J usage is TRBJ1-6; D remains ambiguous. From germline, CDR1 is SNHLY and CDR2 FYNNEI. V was trimmed by 9 bases and J by 6 bases, leaving 15 bases between them. The CDR3 totals 14 residues. CDR3 in amino acids: CARTTPDVNSPLHF. Here the CDR3 DNA reads TGTGCCAGGACGACGCCCGACGTTAATTCACCCCTCCACTTT.

The CDR3 bases are TGTGCCAGCAGTTACGGCCAAGGGACAGGGACCGGCTACACCTTC. Amino acids: CASSYGQGTGTGYTF. The chain recombines TRBV6-6 with TRBJ1-2, with 9 bases identical to TRBD1. Germline CDR1 and CDR2: MNHNY and SVGAGI (reference sequence). The J segment lost 8 bases and the V segment lost 2 bases, leaving 9 bases of the junction unmatched. The CDR3 spans 15 residues.

The rearrangement links TRBV2 to TRBJ2-3, with TRBD2 matching over 7 bases. V lost 3 bases, J lost 2 bases, and 2 bases stayed unmatched. The germline V gene has CDR1 SNHLY and CDR2 FYNNEI. The CDR3 has 14 amino acids. CDR3 loop: CASSEGLYTDTQYF. Here the CDR3 DNA reads TGTGCCAGCAGTGAGGGACTATACACAGATACGCAGTATTTT. Full variable domain (remainder filled in from reference TRBV2 and TRBJ2-3): EPEVTQTPSHQVTQMGQEVILRCVPISNHLYFYWYRQILGQKVEFLVSFYNNEISEKSEIFDDQFSVERPDGSNFTLKIRSTKLEDSAMYFCASSEGLYTDTQYFGPGTRLTVL.

A few counts support this clonotype. The chain employs TRBV4-1 and TRBJ2-3, with D perhaps TRBD2 (5 bases). V lost 0 bases and J 0 bases, leaving 13 bases between the germline ends. The V gene's germline CDR1 is MGHRA and CDR2 YSYEKL. The CDR3 has 17 residues. CDR3 region: CASSQEGAAASTDTQYF. In DNA form, the CDR3 reads TGCGCCAGCAGCCAAGAAGGAGCGGCGGCTAGCACAGATACGCAGTATTTT.

V is TRBV11-3 and J is TRBJ2-2; D gene uncertain. Trimming cost V 4 bases and J 10 bases, with 7 bases left between them. This CDR3 region has 11 residues. Germline CDR1 and CDR2: SGHNT and YENEEA. DNA of the CDR3: TGTGCCAGCAGCTACGGACCGGAGCTGTTTTTT. This sequence encodes CASSYGPELFF.

With regard to this clonotype: Germline and junction disagree at one end, which may indicate a read error. This sequence joins TRBV20-1 and TRBJ2-5; D tentatively reads TRBD1 or TRBD2 (6 bases each). CDR1 is DFQATT and CDR2 is SNEGSKA in the germline V gene (reference sequence). The CDR3 extends over 14 amino acids. The CDR3 region is CSASLGGHQETQYF. The CDR3 DNA follows: TGCAGTGCCTCTCTCGGGGGACACCAGGAGACCCAGTACTTC.

This clonotype has just a few counts. The chain joins TRBV14 to TRBJ2-1; D is uncertain. The CDR3 has 12 amino acids. Trimming shortened V by 1 base and J by 7 bases, and 5 bases separated the two germline ends. The germline V gene encodes CDR1 SGHDN and CDR2 FVKESK. This CDR3 is CASSQAWNEQFF. CDR3 coding DNA: TGTGCCAGCAGCCAAGCTTGGAATGAGCAGTTCTTC.

This clonotype has more than one count but fewer than ten. The genes are TRBV20-1 and TRBJ2-6; unclear D gene. CDR3 length equals 16 residues. Looked up from germline, CDR1 is DFQATT and CDR2 is SNEGSKA (reference sequence). V shed 5 bases and J shed 0 bases, with 14 bases lying between them. CDR3 sequence: CSAGVPYFSGANVLTF. For the CDR3, the DNA is TGCAGTGCTGGGGTCCCCTACTTCTCTGGGGCCAACGTCCTGACTTTC.

The rearrangement links TRBV7-6 to TRBJ1-1; D not resolved. This CDR3 region has 15 residues. The germline V and J ends were trimmed by 5 bases and 1 base, with 14 bases remaining between them. The germline gives CDR1 SGHVS, CDR2 FNYEAQ. The CDR3 is CASSPTRIGNTEAFF. In nucleotides, the CDR3 is TGTGCCAGCAGCCCCACCAGGATTGGGAACACTGAAGCTTTCTTT.